A selection of T cell receptor beta chains follows, all from one sample in a study of human thymus T cells. Clones were read by immunoSEQ multiplex PCR, and TCRdb kept only the in-frame ones, dropping some. Counted here are approximately 71,000 clones, roughly 96% occurring once; the ten biggest clones make up around 0.037%. Specimen: thymus tissue. Every receptor here comes from a girl under three years old with a congenital heart defect but otherwise immunologically healthy. The CDR3 runs from the conserved cysteine through the conserved F or W. A D gene is named only where the DNA matches it firmly. Expanded clones are given a class, and other clones once, few, many or no size at all.

>TRBV4-1|-|few|TRBJ2-7
TGCGCCAGCAGCCAAGATTGGCAGTCCTACGAGCAGTACTTC
CASSQDWQSYEQYF
>TRBV25-1|-|-|TRBJ2-7
TGTGCCAGCAGTGAATATTTAGGGAGTGACGAGCAGTACTTC
CASSEYLGSDEQYF
>TRBV5-4|-|-|TRBJ1-2
TGTGCCAGCAGCTTGGGACGAAACTATGGCTACACCTTC
CASSLGRNYGYTF
>TRBV6-1|-|-|TRBJ1-6
TGTGCCAGCATAGGGCGTAATTCACCCCTCCACTTT
CASIGRNSPLHF
>TRBV28|TRBD1|-|TRBJ2-5
TGTGCCAGCAGGGGACAGGGCAAAGAGACCCAGTACTTC
CASRGQGKETQYF
>TRBV15|-|-|TRBJ2-7
TGTGCCACCAGCCTAGGGGACATGGGGATCTACGAGCAGTACTTC
CATSLGDMGIYEQYF
>TRBV14|-|-|TRBJ2-7
TGTGCCAGCAGCCATTCCCGAACCCAGAGCTCCTACGAGCAGTACTTC
CASSHSRTQSSYEQYF
>TRBV5-1|-|-|TRBJ2-6
TGCGCCAGCAGCTTGGGGGCAGGGGTATTGAGTGGGGCCAACGTCCTGACTTTC
CASSLGAGVLSGANVLTF
>TRBV7-6|TRBD2|-|TRBJ2-2
TGTGCCAGCAGCTCCCCGGGACTAGCGGGAGGGCCGGACACCGGGGAGCTGTTTTTT
CASSSPGLAGGPDTGELFF
>TRBV9|-|-|TRBJ1-3
TGTGCCAGCAGCGGGGGCCAGGCGACTCCTGGAAACACCATATATTTT
CASSGGQATPGNTIYF
>TRBV4-1|TRBD2|-|TRBJ2-3
TGCGCCAGCAGCCAAGGATCTCTAGCGGGAGGCACAGATACGCAGTATTTT
CASSQGSLAGGTDTQYF
>TRBV5-6|-|-|TRBJ2-5
TGTGCCAGCAGCTTGGTCCCGGTTGCTAGAGAGACCCAGTACTTC
CASSLVPVARETQYF
>TRBV4-2|TRBD2|-|TRBJ2-5
TGTGCCAGCAGCCAAGAGGGACTAGCGGGAAAAGAGACCCAGTACTTC
CASSQEGLAGKETQYF
>TRBV6-5|-|-|TRBJ1-4
TGTGCCAGCAGTTACCGGGGCCTTAATGAAAAACTGTTTTTT
CASSYRGLNEKLFF
>TRBV2|-|-|TRBJ2-2
TGTGCCAGCAGTGAAGGAGGGAGAGGCACCGGGGAGCTGTTTTTT
CASSEGGRGTGELFF
>TRBV19|TRBD1|-|TRBJ1-2
TGTGCCAGTAGTGGGGACCGGGACAGGGGCTACTATGGCTACACCTTC
CASSGDRDRGYYGYTF
>TRBV6-5|TRBD2|-|TRBJ2-5
TGTGCCAGCGGGGAGGGGACAGAGACCCAGTACTTC
CASGEGTETQYF
>TRBV7-9|-|-|TRBJ2-5
TGTGCCAGCAGCCCTACGGGACTCTTGCAAGAGACCCAGTACTTC
CASSPTGLLQETQYF
>TRBV11-2|-|-|TRBJ2-7
TGTGCCAGCACCGCCGGTACCAGGGCAGGGGCCATCCGCTACGGGCAGTACTTC
CASTAGTRAGAIRYGQYF
>TRBV6-5|TRBD2|-|TRBJ2-7
TGTGCCAGCAGTTACAGCGGGGTGGTCGAGCAGTACTTC
CASSYSGVVEQYF
>TRBV29-1|-|-|TRBJ2-3
TGCAGCGTTCCGCAGCCAAGAAGACAGGGGGGCGCGGGAGGGTACACAGATACGCAGTATTTT
CSVPQPRRQGGAGGYTDTQYF
>TRBV10-1|-|-|TRBJ2-5
TGCGCCAGCAGTGTTAGGATGGAAGAGACCCAGTACTTC
CASSVRMEETQYF
>TRBV27|-|-|TRBJ2-1
TGTGCCAGCAGTTTGGTTGAGGAGGGAGGGGGGAATGAGCAGTTCTTC
CASSLVEEGGGNEQFF
>TRBV11-1|-|-|TRBJ1-5
TGTGCCAGCAGCCTACATAGCAATCAGCCCCAGCATTTT
CASSLHSNQPQHF
>TRBV7-2|-|-|TRBJ1-2
TGTGCCAGCAGCTTTGACCGGGTGTTGGGGAGTGGCTACACCTTC
CASSFDRVLGSGYTF
>TRBV7-9|-|-|TRBJ2-7
TGTGCCAGCAGCTTAGGAGAACTCTCCTACGAGCAGTACTTC
CASSLGELSYEQYF
>TRBV27|-|-|TRBJ2-6
TGTGCCAGCAGTTTAATGGGGCCCCTGGTCTCTGGGGCCAACGTCCTGACTTTC
CASSLMGPLVSGANVLTF
>TRBV7-2|-|-|TRBJ2-5
TGTGCCAGCAGCTTAGTAGGGGAAGAGACCCAGTACTTC
CASSLVGEETQYF
>TRBV19|-|-|TRBJ2-7
TGTGCCAGTAGTACTACAGGCAATGGGGAGCAGTACTTC
CASSTTGNGEQYF
>TRBV29-1|TRBD2|-|TRBJ2-7
TGCAGCGTTGAGGGGGGGGAGTCCTACGAGCAGTACTTC
CSVEGGESYEQYF
>TRBV7-2|-|-|TRBJ2-7
TGTGCCAGCAGACACGCGGTCGGCTCCTACGAGCAGTACTTC
CASRHAVGSYEQYF
>TRBV10-1|TRBD2|-|TRBJ2-7
TGCGCCAGCAGAGCCGGGACTAGCGGAACCGCTGGGTCCTACGAGCAGTACTTC
CASRAGTSGTAGSYEQYF
>TRBV4-1|-|-|TRBJ1-2
TGCGCCAGCAGCCAAACGGCAGATCGCTATGGCTACACCTTC
CASSQTADRYGYTF
>TRBV7-9|TRBD1|-|TRBJ2-7
TGTGCCAGCAGCTCCGGCAGGGGGCGTAACGAGCAGTACTTC
CASSSGRGRNEQYF
>TRBV27|TRBD2|-|TRBJ2-3
TGTGCCAGCAGAAGTCGGGAGGGCCAAGATACGCAGTATTTT
CASRSREGQDTQYF
>TRBV5-1|TRBD2|-|TRBJ2-1
TGCGCCAGCAGCTTAGGACGGCGGGAGGGCCGGTTTTGGAATGAGCAGTTCTTC
CASSLGRREGRFWNEQFF
>TRBV15|-|-|TRBJ2-1
TGTGCCACCAGCGACGGGCTAATGCCCCCCGATGAGCAGTTCTTC
CATSDGLMPPDEQFF
>TRBV11-3|-|-|TRBJ2-2
TGTGCCAGCAGCCGGCTGGAGGGAGGCACCGGGGAGCTGTTTTTT
CASSRLEGGTGELFF
>TRBV4-1|-|-|TRBJ1-4
TGCGCCAGCAGCCAAGAAGGGAGTGGCGCGAGTAATGAAAAACTGTTTTTT
CASSQEGSGASNEKLFF
>TRBV29-1|TRBD1|once|TRBJ1-2
TGCAGCGTTGATGAGGACAGGGCTATGGGCTACACCTTC
CSVDEDRAMGYTF
>TRBV7-2|TRBD2|-|TRBJ2-7
TGTGCCAGCAGCGCCAAGACTAGCGGGAGGGCAGGGGACGAGCAGTACTTC
CASSAKTSGRAGDEQYF
>TRBV28|-|-|TRBJ2-7
TGTGCCAGCAGGCCCGGGATCCCGGAATACGAGCAGTACTTC
CASRPGIPEYEQYF
>TRBV9|-|-|TRBJ1-1
TGTGCCAGCAGCGTAGCCCCTTTTGACAGGCGACCCTTAAACACTGAAGCTTTCTTT
CASSVAPFDRRPLNTEAFF
>TRBV5-1|-|-|TRBJ2-3
TGCGCCAGCAGTCCCGGACAGAAGGCCACAGATACGCAGTATTTT
CASSPGQKATDTQYF
>TRBV7-1|TRBD2|-|TRBJ2-1
TGTGCCAGCAGCTCAGAGGTACTAGCGGGGACTTCCCAACCACCAAGCTCCTACAATGAGCAGTTCTTC
CASSSEVLAGTSQPPSSYNEQFF
>TRBV5-6|-|-|TRBJ2-7
TGTGCCAGCAGCTTCGGAGTCATCGACTCAAGGGTGCAAACTGGCGAGCAGTACTTC
CASSFGVIDSRVQTGEQYF
>TRBV7-9|-|-|TRBJ1-1
TGTGCCAGCAGCTTATTAAACTTATGGAGTCCCATGAACACTGAAGCTTTCTTT
CASSLLNLWSPMNTEAFF
>TRBV4-3|TRBD1|-|TRBJ1-2
TGCGCCAGCAGCCAAGAGGACGGTATAGACAGGGGGCGTTGTGGCTACACCTTC
CASSQEDGIDRGRCGYTF
>TRBV2|-|-|TRBJ1-3
TGTGCCAGCAGTGAGACCCCGGCGGCAAACACCATATATTTT
CASSETPAANTIYF
>TRBV27|-|once|TRBJ1-1
TGTGCCAGCAGTTTGGTAGGGGAAAGGCACACTGAAGCTTTCTTT
CASSLVGERHTEAFF
>TRBV6-5|-|once|TRBJ1-4
TGTGCCAGCAGTTCCCGGGGAGCTAATGAAAAACTGTTTTTT
CASSSRGANEKLFF
>TRBV5-6|-|-|TRBJ1-2
TGTGCCAGCAGCCCAGGACAGCCTCCGTATGGCTACACCTTC
CASSPGQPPYGYTF
>TRBV9|TRBD2|-|TRBJ2-7
TGTGCCAGCAGCCCCTCAGCGGGAGAAGTGTACGAGCAGTACTTC
CASSPSAGEVYEQYF
>TRBV7-2|TRBD2|-|TRBJ2-3
TGTGCCAGCGGGGTGGGACTAGCGGGAGGGCGGGGCACAGATACGCAGTATTTT
CASGVGLAGGRGTDTQYF
>TRBV7-9|-|-|TRBJ2-2
TGTGCCAGCAGCTCATTGACCCCTTCGGTCCCGGCCGGGGAGCTGTTTTTT
CASSSLTPSVPAGELFF
>TRBV7-9|TRBD1|once|TRBJ1-1
TGTGCCAGCAGCCAAAGACAGGGTGGTAATGTTAGGGTACGGACTGAAGCTTTCTTT
CASSQRQGGNVRVRTEAFF
>TRBV5-4|-|-|TRBJ1-1
TGTGCCAGCAGCTTCTTTTCGCCGAACACTGAAGCTTTCTTT
CASSFFSPNTEAFF
>TRBV11-2|TRBD2|few|TRBJ2-2
TGTGCCAGCAGCTTAAGCGGGAAGGAACTCAGGGACACCGGGGAGCTGTTTTTT
CASSLSGKELRDTGELFF
>TRBV5-4|-|-|TRBJ2-1
TGTGCCAGCAGCTTGGAGGGTGCTAGCTGGTCCTACAATGAGCAGTTCTTC
CASSLEGASWSYNEQFF